A selection of T cell receptor beta chains follows, all from one sample in a study of blood T cell repertoires in COVID-19. Method: immunoSEQ multiplex PCR; TCRdb's copy keeps in-frame clones and lacks some. The sample holds about 200,000 clones; around 88% are singletons and the top ten take approximately 4.8%. Specimen: PBMCs or T cells enriched from blood (not recorded which). The receptor set was obtained from a woman in her thirties who had been exposed to COVID-19. The CDR3 runs from the conserved cysteine through the conserved F or W. The order of the fields is D gene, V gene, clone size, J gene, CDR3 DNA, CDR3 protein. A D gene is named only where the DNA matches it firmly. The listing skips clone size in some rows; elsewhere it reads once, few, many or a size class.

D gene: -
V gene: TRBV18
clone size: -
J gene: TRBJ1-3
CDR3 DNA: TGTGCCAGCTCACCCTCGTGGCAGAGGCTCGACACCATATATTTT
CDR3 protein: CASSPSWQRLDTIYF

D gene: -
V gene: TRBV24-1
clone size: once
J gene: TRBJ2-2
CDR3 DNA: TGTGCCACCAGTGATTCATCAGGGCAGCGGGCCGGGGAGCTGTTTTTT
CDR3 protein: CATSDSSGQRAGELFF

D gene: -
V gene: TRBV27
clone size: few
J gene: TRBJ1-6
CDR3 DNA: TGTGCCAGCAGTTTGGAGGGGGGGGCGCCTAGTTCACCCCTCCACTTT
CDR3 protein: CASSLEGGAPSSPLHF

D gene: TRBD2
V gene: TRBV10-2
clone size: -
J gene: TRBJ2-2
CDR3 DNA: TGCGCCAGCGGGGGACTAGCGGGCACCGGGGAGCTGTTTTTT
CDR3 protein: CASGGLAGTGELFF

D gene: TRBD2
V gene: TRBV2
clone size: -
J gene: TRBJ2-3
CDR3 DNA: TGTGCCACGGGACTAGGGACAGATACGCAGTATTTT
CDR3 protein: CATGLGTDTQYF

D gene: -
V gene: TRBV24-1
clone size: few
J gene: TRBJ1-2
CDR3 DNA: TGTGCCACCAGTGCCCCGACAGAAAACTATGGCTACACCTTC
CDR3 protein: CATSAPTENYGYTF

D gene: TRBD2
V gene: TRBV12-5
clone size: -
J gene: TRBJ2-1
CDR3 DNA: TGTGCTAGTGGTAATCGACTAGCTCGGTCGGAGCAGTTCTTC
CDR3 protein: CASGNRLARSEQFF

D gene: -
V gene: TRBV7-3
clone size: -
J gene: TRBJ2-1
CDR3 DNA: TGTGCCAGCAGCTTAATAGGCGGGGCGAGGGAGCAGTTCTTC
CDR3 protein: CASSLIGGAREQFF

D gene: -
V gene: TRBV9
clone size: -
J gene: TRBJ1-1
CDR3 DNA: TGTGCCAGCAGCGTTGGAGGAACTGAAGCTTTCTTT
CDR3 protein: CASSVGGTEAFF

D gene: -
V gene: TRBV28
clone size: -
J gene: TRBJ1-5
CDR3 DNA: TGTGCCAGCAGTTTTATTCTGGGGGGGAATCAGCCCCAGCATTTT
CDR3 protein: CASSFILGGNQPQHF

D gene: -
V gene: TRBV6-5
clone size: -
J gene: TRBJ1-2
CDR3 DNA: TGTGCCAGCAGGAACCTCCAGGGGAACTATGGCTACACCTTC
CDR3 protein: CASRNLQGNYGYTF

D gene: -
V gene: TRBV19
clone size: -
J gene: TRBJ1-1
CDR3 DNA: TGTGCCAGTAGTATAGTAAGGGAGACTGAAGCTTTCTTT
CDR3 protein: CASSIVRETEAFF

D gene: -
V gene: TRBV25-1
clone size: -
J gene: TRBJ2-7
CDR3 DNA: TGTGCCAGCAGTATCCAGGGATACGGCTACGAGCAGTACTTC
CDR3 protein: CASSIQGYGYEQYF

D gene: -
V gene: TRBV9
clone size: -
J gene: TRBJ2-7
CDR3 DNA: TGTGCCAGCAGCGTAGAGCCAGGGGCCTCCTACGAGCAGTACTTC
CDR3 protein: CASSVEPGASYEQYF

D gene: -
V gene: TRBV5-1
clone size: once
J gene: TRBJ1-1
CDR3 DNA: TGCGCCAGCAGCTTACCAGGGACAAACACTGAAGCTTTCTTT
CDR3 protein: CASSLPGTNTEAFF

D gene: TRBD1
V gene: TRBV7-9
clone size: few
J gene: TRBJ1-2
CDR3 DNA: TGTGCCAGCAGCTTAGTCCAGGGGGCGCGGTATGGCTACACCTTC
CDR3 protein: CASSLVQGARYGYTF

D gene: -
V gene: TRBV10-2
clone size: -
J gene: TRBJ2-7
CDR3 DNA: TGCGCCAGCAGTCCCCAGGGGATTAGGCAGTACTTC
CDR3 protein: CASSPQGIRQYF

D gene: TRBD1
V gene: TRBV5-1
clone size: once
J gene: TRBJ1-6
CDR3 DNA: TGCGCCAGCAGCTCTCAGGGGGTAAGCTATAATTCACCCCTCCACTTT
CDR3 protein: CASSSQGVSYNSPLHF

D gene: -
V gene: TRBV6-1
clone size: -
J gene: TRBJ1-5
CDR3 DNA: TGTGCCAGCAGTGAGTTTTCAGGCAATCAGCCCCAGCATTTT
CDR3 protein: CASSEFSGNQPQHF

D gene: TRBD1
V gene: TRBV27
clone size: few
J gene: TRBJ1-6
CDR3 DNA: TGTGCCAGCAGTACTACCGGGACAGGGGTTCGGTCACCCCTCCACTTT
CDR3 protein: CASSTTGTGVRSPLHF

D gene: -
V gene: TRBV27
clone size: -
J gene: TRBJ1-5
CDR3 DNA: TGTGCCAGCAGTTTCCGGAGCAACAATCAGCCCCAGCATTTT
CDR3 protein: CASSFRSNNQPQHF

D gene: -
V gene: TRBV3-1/TRBV3-2
clone size: -
J gene: TRBJ2-3
CDR3 DNA: TGTGCCAGCAGCCAAGATGGGCCGGATACGCAGTATTTT
CDR3 protein: CASSQDGPDTQYF

D gene: -
V gene: TRBV5-4
clone size: -
J gene: TRBJ2-3
CDR3 DNA: TGTGCCAGCAGCCCCGCTAGTTCTACAGATACGCAGTATTTT
CDR3 protein: CASSPASSTDTQYF

D gene: -
V gene: TRBV24-1
clone size: -
J gene: TRBJ1-6
CDR3 DNA: TGTGCCACCAGTGCAATCGGTGGACCCCTCCACTTT
CDR3 protein: CATSAIGGPLHF

D gene: -
V gene: TRBV5-6
clone size: -
J gene: TRBJ2-5
CDR3 DNA: TGTGCCAGCAGCCTGCCTGGCATGGTGGAGACCCAGTACTTC
CDR3 protein: CASSLPGMVETQYF

D gene: -
V gene: TRBV27
clone size: -
J gene: TRBJ2-1
CDR3 DNA: TGTGCCAGCAGTCGCGGAGGGACCTTCTCCTACAATGAGCAGTTCTTC
CDR3 protein: CASSRGGTFSYNEQFF

D gene: -
V gene: TRBV19
clone size: -
J gene: TRBJ1-5
CDR3 DNA: TGTGCCAGTAGTAATACGGGGGGCGATCAGCCCCAGCATTTT
CDR3 protein: CASSNTGGDQPQHF

D gene: -
V gene: TRBV11-2
clone size: once
J gene: TRBJ2-5
CDR3 DNA: TGTGCCAGCAGCTTGGCTGTCGGGGACCAGTACTTC
CDR3 protein: CASSLAVGDQYF

D gene: -
V gene: TRBV13
clone size: -
J gene: TRBJ1-2
CDR3 DNA: TGTGCCAGCAGCCACCCAAGTGCCCGGTATGGCTACACCTTC
CDR3 protein: CASSHPSARYGYTF

D gene: TRBD1
V gene: TRBV18
clone size: -
J gene: TRBJ1-4
CDR3 DNA: TGTGCCAGCTCACCAATGGGACAGGGAATCCCAACTAATGAAAAACTGTTTTTT
CDR3 protein: CASSPMGQGIPTNEKLFF

D gene: TRBD1
V gene: TRBV30
clone size: -
J gene: TRBJ1-5
CDR3 DNA: TGTGCCTGGGGACGACAGGGGAGCAATCAGCCCCAGCATTTT
CDR3 protein: CAWGRQGSNQPQHF

D gene: TRBD1
V gene: TRBV3-1/TRBV3-2
clone size: -
J gene: TRBJ2-7
CDR3 DNA: TGTGCCAGCAGCGCCCAGACAGGGTTTGCCTACGAGCAGTACTTC
CDR3 protein: CASSAQTGFAYEQYF

D gene: -
V gene: TRBV14
clone size: once
J gene: TRBJ1-2
CDR3 DNA: TGTGCCAGCAGCCAATCAGGGAACTATGGCTACACCTTC
CDR3 protein: CASSQSGNYGYTF

D gene: -
V gene: TRBV10-2
clone size: -
J gene: TRBJ1-1
CDR3 DNA: TGCGCCAGCAGTGACTCCCGAGGAGGAGTTCCCAGGGCTTTCTTT
CDR3 protein: CASSDSRGGVPRAFF

D gene: TRBD2
V gene: TRBV5-8
clone size: -
J gene: TRBJ2-1
CDR3 DNA: TGTGCCAGCAGCTTGGCCAGGGGTGGGATCCTAGCGGGGAAGGATGAGCAGTTCTTC
CDR3 protein: CASSLARGGILAGKDEQFF

D gene: TRBD1
V gene: TRBV7-6
clone size: -
J gene: TRBJ1-2
CDR3 DNA: TGTGCCAGCAGCTACGGACAGGGCGCCTATGGCTACACCTTC
CDR3 protein: CASSYGQGAYGYTF

D gene: TRBD1
V gene: TRBV10-3
clone size: once
J gene: TRBJ2-2
CDR3 DNA: TGTGCCATCAGTCCGGGACAGAGGGGAGACACCGGGGAGCTGTTTTTT
CDR3 protein: CAISPGQRGDTGELFF

D gene: -
V gene: TRBV11-2
clone size: -
J gene: TRBJ2-7
CDR3 DNA: TGTGCCAGCAGCTTAGGTACGGGTGGGGAGCAGTACTTC
CDR3 protein: CASSLGTGGEQYF

D gene: -
V gene: TRBV19
clone size: -
J gene: TRBJ1-2
CDR3 DNA: TGTGCCAGTAGTAGCCCCGAGACAGCTAACTATGGCTACACCTTC
CDR3 protein: CASSSPETANYGYTF

D gene: TRBD1
V gene: TRBV10-3
clone size: -
J gene: TRBJ2-7
CDR3 DNA: TGTGCCATCAGTGGGGACAGGGCCGAGCAGTACTTC
CDR3 protein: CAISGDRAEQYF